Detailed here is one T cell receptor (beta chain). This sample is drawn from a study of T cell changes during pregnancy in multiple sclerosis. Data came from immunoSEQ multiplex PCR; TCRdb stores just in-frame clones and leaves some out. The sample holds tens of thousands of clones, 85% to 90% seen once. The length of the CDR3 is 17 residues. CDR1 SGHNT and CDR2 YYREEE come from the germline V gene (reference sequence). V trimming: 4 bases; J trimming: 0 bases; junction bases outside the gene matches: 9. The sample was CD4+ T cells from peripheral blood mononuclear cells, taken in the first trimester of pregnancy. The chain carries TRBV5-4 and TRBJ1-1; TRBD1 matches at 10 bases. This sequence was found in a female donor with multiple sclerosis, enrolled in a pregnancy study. The CDR3 region is CASSPGQGIGMNTEAFF. DNA of the CDR3: TGTGCCAGCAGCCCGGGACAGGGGATAGGGATGAACACTGAAGCTTTCTTT.